Shown below are 20 T cell receptor beta chains from a single sample sequenced in a study of T cell responses to AZD1222 COVID-19 vaccine. Clones were sequenced by immunoSEQ multiplex PCR, and TCRdb holds only the in-frame ones, with some missing. The sample records tens of thousands of clones, 90% being singletons. Sequencing used peripheral blood, obtained on day 0 of AZD1222 vaccination. These receptors were taken from an adult in good health.

The V and J genes are TRBV6-5 and TRBJ2-7, with D unclear. The CDR3 is 13 amino acids. Germline V gene lookup returns CDR1 MNHEY and CDR2 SVGAGI. V was trimmed by 7 bases and J by 0 bases, leaving 10 bases between them. This chain's CDR3 is CASIGVNSYEQYF. CDR3 nucleotides: TGTGCCAGCATAGGAGTCAACTCCTACGAGCAGTACTTC.

This sequence joins TRBV5-1 and TRBJ1-1, with unresolved D. Between the trimmed V and J ends, which lost 0 bases and 1 base, there was a span of 7 bases. This CDR3 has 14 amino acids. Germline V CDR1 and CDR2: SGHRS, YFSETQ. For the CDR3, the DNA is TGCGCCAGCAGCTTGGAACGCCCGAACACTGAAGCTTTCTTT. Its translation: CASSLERPNTEAFF.

The gene calls are TRBV6-1 and TRBJ1-1; D not certain. The CDR3 is 15 amino acids. With 2 bases removed from V and 3 bases from J, the gap between germline ends came to 13 bases. Germline V gives CDR1 MNHNS, CDR2 SASEGT. The CDR3 nucleotides are TGTGCCAGCAGTGAAACCTCCCAGGCTTACACTGAAGCTTTCTTT. It yields the protein CASSETSQAYTEAFF.

CDR3 sequence (DNA): TGTGCCACAACCTTCGGGACATCAAACACTGAAGCTTTCTTT. Residues: CATTFGTSNTEAFF. The chain employs TRBV28 and TRBJ1-1; TRBD1 is a possible D gene (6 bases). The germline gives CDR1 MDHEN, CDR2 SYDVKM. The V end lost 10 bases, the J end lost 2 bases, and 17 bases lay between the germline ends. The CDR3 length is 14 residues.

The chain employs TRBV3-1 (or the pseudogene TRBV3-2) and TRBJ2-3; D tentatively reads TRBD1 or TRBD2 (6 bases each). The CDR3 consists of 14 residues. Trimming pared 1 base from V and 6 bases from J, leaving 11 bases between. Germline CDR1 LGHDT, CDR2 YNNKEL (reference sequence). This CDR3 reads CASSQGSGGDTQYF. CDR3 in DNA: TGTGCCAGCAGCCAAGGATCCGGGGGCGATACGCAGTATTTT.

The chain employs TRBV2 and TRBJ2-6; D not certain. The CDR3 is 14 residues long. V dropped 4 bases and J dropped 0 bases, with 4 bases sitting between them. Germline lookup yields CDR1 SNHLY and CDR2 FYNNEI. This CDR3 reads CASSAVSGANVLTF. DNA for the CDR3: TGTGCCAGCAGTGCGGTCTCTGGGGCCAACGTCCTGACTTTC.

V gene TRBV27 combines with J gene TRBJ1-5; D not certain. With 2 bases removed from V and 0 bases from J, the gap between germline ends came to 5 bases. CDR1 and CDR2 (germline): MNHEY, SMNVEV (reference sequence). The CDR3 length is 14 residues. The CDR3 here is CASSLRYSNQPQHF. The CDR3 nucleotides read TGTGCCAGCAGTTTAAGGTATAGCAATCAGCCCCAGCATTTT.

CDR3 region: CASSTSGANTGELFF. DNA of the CDR3: TGTGCCAGTAGTACCTCAGGGGCGAACACCGGGGAGCTGTTTTTT. The chain combines TRBV19 with TRBJ2-2; D might be TRBD1 (6 bases). V shed 4 bases and J shed 0 bases, with 9 bases lying between them. CDR1 LNHDA and CDR2 SQIVND come from the germline V gene (reference sequence). The CDR3 length is 15 residues.

V is TRBV6-5 and J is TRBJ1-1; 8 bases are shared with TRBD1. J lost 5 bases, V lost 8 bases, and 10 bases had no gene match. Germline assignment: CDR1 MNHEY and CDR2 SVGAGI. The CDR3 totals 14 residues. CDR3 sequence (DNA): TGTGCCAGCGGGCTGCAGGGGGCGGATACTGAAGCTTTCTTT. Protein sequence: CASGLQGADTEAFF.

The CDR3 sequence is CASSPGQGNSYEQYF. The CDR3 coding sequence is TGTGCCAGCTCACCCGGACAGGGCAACTCCTACGAGCAGTACTTC. The chain employs TRBV18 and TRBJ2-7; 8 bases are a match to TRBD1. The trim removed 3 bases at V and 0 bases at J, leaving 4 bases unmatched. The CDR3 extends over 15 amino acids. The germline CDR1 and CDR2 sequences are KGHSH and LQKENI. Together with reference TRBV18 and TRBJ2-7, the CDR3 gives the full variable domain: NAGVMQNPRHLVRRRGQEARLRCSPMKGHSHVYWYRQLPEEGLKFMVYLQKENIIDESGMPKERFSAEFPKEGPSILRIQQVVRGDSAAYFCASSPGQGNSYEQYFGPGTRLTVT.

J is TRBJ2-2 and V is TRBV6-4; TRBD1 aligns across 8 bases. Germline V CDR1 and CDR2: MRHNA, SNTAGT. The CDR3 sequence is 14 residues long. The ends lost 6 bases at V and 4 bases at J; junction bases unmatched: 4. In nucleotides, the CDR3 is TGTGCCAGCAGAGTTGACAGGGGCACCGGGGAGCTGTTTTTT. Translated, it gives CASRVDRGTGELFF.

This clone appeared a few times. The chain uses TRBV5-1 and TRBJ1-4; D uncertain. This CDR3 contains 14 residues. Germline V gives CDR1 SGHRS, CDR2 YFSETQ. V lost 1 base to trimming and J lost 2 bases, with 6 bases between them. In nucleotides, the CDR3 is TGCGCCAGCAGCTTGTCAGTCACTAATGAAAAACTGTTTTTT. Protein product: CASSLSVTNEKLFF.

This clone was detected once. This chain links TRBV7-6 with TRBJ2-2, with 15 bases lining up with TRBD2. This CDR3 is 20 amino acids long. V shed 2 bases and J 4 bases; nucleotides not matched to a gene: 11. Germline loops: CDR1 SGHVS, CDR2 FNYEAQ. DNA for the CDR3: TGTGCCAGCAGCTTACGAATAGGACTAGCGGGAGGGCCGATCACCGGGGAGCTGTTTTTT. Translating it yields CASSLRIGLAGGPITGELFF.

The chain recombines TRBV15 with TRBJ2-7; D is perhaps TRBD1 or TRBD2 (6 bases each). V shed 2 bases and J shed 1 base, with 12 bases lying between them. The CDR3 has 15 amino acids. Germline CDR1 reads LNHNV; CDR2 reads YYDKDF (reference sequence). CDR3 region: CATSRNREASYEQYF. The CDR3 DNA reads TGTGCCACCAGCAGAAACAGGGAGGCTTCCTACGAGCAGTACTTC.

The CDR3 nucleotides read TGCAGCGTTCTCTGGACCGGGGAGCTGTTTTTT. Translation gives CSVLWTGELFF. The chain uses TRBV29-1 and TRBJ2-2; the D is unclear. This CDR3 contains 11 residues. Trimming removed 5 bases at V and 5 bases at J, with 6 bases between. Germline V gene data show CDR1 as SQVTM and CDR2 as ANQGSEA.

The V gene is TRBV7-6, the J gene TRBJ2-6; D is unclear. Germline V CDR1 and CDR2: SGHVS, FNYEAQ. The CDR3 is made up of 17 amino acids. The V and J ends lost 4 bases and 0 bases respectively, with 13 bases between them. The CDR3: CASSSRNRNSGANVLTF. The CDR3 nucleotides are TGTGCCAGCAGCTCCAGAAATAGGAACTCTGGGGCCAACGTCCTGACTTTC.

The chain uses TRBV9 and TRBJ2-7, with D perhaps TRBD1 (6 bases). Germline V gene lookup returns CDR1 SGDLS and CDR2 YYNGEE. The V and J ends lost 3 bases and 3 bases respectively, with 16 bases between them. The CDR3 loop spans 15 amino acids. The chain's CDR3 is CASSATGTNLYEQYF. DNA of the CDR3: TGTGCCAGCAGCGCGACCGGGACAAACCTCTACGAGCAGTACTTC.

This sequence joins TRBV5-1 and TRBJ2-7; 9 bases are shared with TRBD1. V gave up 0 bases and J gave up 2 bases; unmatched junction bases: 3. Germline CDR1 is SGHRS and CDR2 is YFSETQ. The CDR3 runs 15 residues. The CDR3 DNA sequence: TGCGCCAGCAGCTTGGAGACAGGGGGAACCTACGAGCAGTACTTC. Its translation is CASSLETGGTYEQYF.

The chain has TRBV7-2 and TRBJ2-5; 9 nucleotides match TRBD1. CDR1 is SGHTA, CDR2 FQGNSA, per germline. The junction had 7 bases not matched to a gene; V was cut back by 1 base and J by 4 bases. The CDR3 spans 16 residues. The CDR3 protein is CASSLVRTGAGETQYF. The CDR3 DNA reads as TGTGCCAGCAGCTTAGTGCGGACAGGGGCTGGAGAGACCCAGTACTTC.

V and J are TRBV29-1 and TRBJ1-2; D is uncertain. V was shortened by 5 bases and J by 5 bases, with 9 bases between the two germline ends. The CDR3 covers 11 residues. Germline V gene data show CDR1 as SQVTM and CDR2 as ANQGSEA. In nucleotides, the CDR3 is TGCAGCGTTCCCCCCGGATATGGCTACACCTTC. This encodes CSVPPGYGYTF. Filled out from reference TRBV29-1 and TRBJ1-2, the complete variable domain reads SAVISQKPSRDICQRGTSLTIQCQVDSQVTMMFWYRQQPGQSLTLIATANQGSEATYESGFVIDKFPISRPNLTFSTLTVSNMSPEDSSIYLCSVPPGYGYTFGSGTRLTVV.